Listed here is a single T cell receptor (beta chain). Antigen specificity is unknown. The data were obtained in a study of circulating and synovial CD4+ cells in juvenile arthritis. Germline assignment: CDR1 SEHNR and CDR2 FQNEAQ (reference sequence). CDR3 length: 16 amino acids. The V gene end was trimmed by 7 bases and the J gene end by 4 bases; junction bases not matched to a gene: 9. Sequencing was performed with immunoSEQ multiplex PCR; in TCRdb, only in-frame clones are kept and a portion is missing. The sample contains about 3,600 clones, 81% of which appear only once. General study points: Diversity here was lower than in bulk blood CD4 cells. Circulating pathogenic-like and bulk T cells looked alike by Vbeta family usage. Bulk blood CD4 samples held at least an order of magnitude more or fewer genomes than CPL.

The sequenced sample was CD4+ T cells from synovial fluid. This sequence was found in a human donor with juvenile idiopathic arthritis. The chain carries TRBV7-9 and TRBJ2-1; 11 positions match TRBD2. The CDR3 nucleotides read TGTGCCAGCAAAGGGAGTAGCGGGAGGGCTTACAATGAGCAGTTCTTC. Amino acids: CASKGSSGRAYNEQFF.